This TCR beta chain is drawn from a study of blood T cells in healthy people across ages. Overall study: There was about one barcoded beta molecule captured by template switching per two T cells. Findings of the study overall: Without sorted subsets, naive and antigen-experienced compartments could not be conclusively compared.

This clonotype was seen a handful of times. Its antigen is not identified. Using a J-beta primer mix together with a sample-barcoded 5' primer, a second PCR was run for 7 to 11 cycles. All samples gave at least 3 million CDR3-containing paired-end reads. From the 5' RACE reads, TCRdb called clonotypes with MiXCR, one entry per CDR3 protein. The sample holds around 1,900,000 distinct CDR3 sequences, 35% to 50% seen once. The specimen sequenced was blood. The clonotype comes from a human donor in good health.

The DNA for the CDR3 is TGTGCCAGCTCGCGGGAGACAGGGGGCCGAGAGACCCAGTACTTC. It yields the protein CASSRETGGRETQYF. This sequence joins TRBV18 and TRBJ2-5; 10 nucleotides match TRBD1. The CDR3 consists of 15 residues. V trimming: 6 bases; J trimming: 4 bases; junction bases outside the gene matches: 8. Germline V gene data show CDR1 as KGHSH and CDR2 as LQKENI.